This T cell receptor beta chain comes out of a study of T cell repertoires in aging, cancer and after chemotherapy. This CDR3 region has 15 residues. CDR1 MNHNS and CDR2 SASEGT come from the germline V gene. J gave up 7 bases and V 5 bases, and 9 bases lay outside the gene matches. Multiplex touch-down PCR with TRB-A/B primers amplified rearranged V-D-J TRB sequences. TCRdb passed the multiplex PCR reads through MiXCR, listing each CDR3 protein once. The table has roughly 9,900 distinct CDR3 sequences, roughly 32% seen once; the top ten hold 2.5% to 4%. TCR beta rearrangements were amplified from peripheral blood genomic DNA.

The chain recombines TRBV6-1 with TRBJ2-1; TRBD2 agrees at 9 bases. The sequence was collected from a human donor in good health. Sequences were obtained from blood. The CDR3 protein is CASSSGLAYNNEQFF. The DNA for the CDR3 is TGTGCCAGCAGTTCCGGACTAGCGTATAATAATGAGCAGTTCTTC.